The T cell receptor beta chain under discussion was sequenced for a study of blood T cell repertoires in COVID-19. About the research overall: Sites across the United States, Italy and Spain contributed samples from acute and convalescent COVID-19. Sample material is recorded as cDNA or gDNA derived from T cells, B-cell-depleted T cells, or PBMCs.

Original handling: Reference gene primers were amplified, and this amplification served to estimate nucleated cell counts. Method: immunoSEQ multiplex PCR; TCRdb's copy keeps in-frame clones and lacks some. V and J calls and clone size are copied from that table; D and trimming were computed from the DNA. The table lists around 220,000 clones, about 85% of them singletons. The length of the CDR3 is 18 residues. The germline V gene has CDR1 SGHTA and CDR2 FQGNSA. V gave up 3 bases and J gave up 1 base; unmatched junction bases: 9. Patients from Seattle were sampled longitudinally, starting during active infection.

The receptor was derived from a woman between 50 and 59 years old with COVID-19, enrolled during active disease. This chain uses TRBV7-2 with TRBJ2-2; 9 nucleotides align to TRBD2. Sequencing was performed on peripheral blood. The DNA for the CDR3 is TGTGCCAGCAGCTTCGGGCTAGCGGGGCGAGTGAACACCGGGGAGCTGTTTTTT. This codes for CASSFGLAGRVNTGELFF.